A selection of T cell receptor beta chains follows, all from one sample in a study of T cells after yellow fever vaccination. Each CDR3 protein gets one entry after TCRdb re-called the 5' RACE reads with MiXCR. The profile shows a few hundred thousand distinct CDR3 sequences, more than 3% of them singletons. Specimen: CD4+ T cells sorted from PBMCs, collected 10 days after the yellow fever booster vaccination. These receptors originate from a man between 18 and 35 years old who received the YFV17D yellow fever vaccine. The CDR3 runs from the conserved cysteine through the conserved F or W. The order of the fields is clone size, D gene, V gene, J gene, CDR3 DNA, CDR3 protein. D genes are given only for firm matches. Clone sizes are given selectively: once, few, many, or a class where the clone is expanded.

NA	NA	TRBV4-1	TRBJ1-3	TGCGCCAGCAGCCAAGAGCAGAACTCTGGAAACACCATATATTTT	CASSQEQNSGNTIYF
NA	TRBD2	TRBV19	TRBJ2-3	TGTGCCAGTAGCGCTTTGCGCGGGGGGTTGACAGATACGCAGTATTTT	CASSALRGGLTDTQYF
many	NA	TRBV20-1	TRBJ1-4	TGCAGTGCCCCGCTGGGGGGGGGTGCGAGGGAAAAACTGTTTTTT	CSAPLGGGAREKLFF
NA	NA	TRBV7-3	TRBJ2-7	TGTGCCAGCAGCCCCGGGCCCGCCATCTCCTACGAGCAGTACTTC	CASSPGPAISYEQYF
NA	NA	TRBV5-1	TRBJ2-7	TGCGCCAGCAGCTTGGGTCCGGGGGCGGGTGGCTCCTACGAGCAGTACTTC	CASSLGPGAGGSYEQYF
NA	NA	TRBV7-2	TRBJ1-2	TGTGCCAGCAGCCCTCTCCTGACTACGAGGATACCGGGAGGCTACACCTTC	CASSPLLTTRIPGGYTF
many	TRBD1	TRBV28	TRBJ2-5	TGTGCCAGCAGGGGGACAGAAAGGAACCAAGAGACCCAGTACTTC	CASRGTERNQETQYF
few	NA	TRBV10-2	TRBJ2-7	TGCGCCAGCAGTGACTCTGGCGTGGTTAGATACGAGCAGTACTTC	CASSDSGVVRYEQYF
NA	NA	TRBV7-9	TRBJ1-5	TGTGCCAGCAGCTTAGGGAGGAACAGAGAGGTACGCAATCAGCCCCAGCATTTT	CASSLGRNREVRNQPQHF
many	TRBD1	TRBV7-9	TRBJ1-2	TGTGCCAGCAGCTTGGAGGGGGCTTCTGGCTACACCTTC	CASSLEGASGYTF
many	NA	TRBV4-2	TRBJ2-1	TGTGCCAGCAGCCAAGATGGGACCAGAGGGGCCTACAATGAGCAGTTCTTC	CASSQDGTRGAYNEQFF
many	NA	TRBV20-1	TRBJ2-7	TGCAGTGCTAGCCGGGGGACCACCTACGAGCAGTACTTC	CSASRGTTYEQYF
NA	TRBD1	TRBV15	TRBJ1-6	TGTGCCACCAGCCCGAATCCCGGGACAGACTATAATTCACCCCTCCACTTT	CATSPNPGTDYNSPLHF
NA	NA	TRBV7-9	TRBJ2-1	TGTGCCAGCAGAATGATGATGACCGGGACTGCTTGGAATGAGCAGTTCTTC	CASRMMMTGTAWNEQFF
many	NA	TRBV6-5	TRBJ1-2	TGTGCCAGCAGTTACGGACAGTCCTATGGCTACACCTTC	CASSYGQSYGYTF
many	NA	TRBV7-9	TRBJ2-7	TGTGCCAGCAGCTTAGCAGGGCACTACGAGCAGTACTTC	CASSLAGHYEQYF
many	TRBD2	TRBV7-2	TRBJ2-4	TGTGCCAGCAGCTTAGCCTTGGCGCGGGGGGTACTAGCCAAAAACATTCAGTACTTC	CASSLALARGVLAKNIQYF
many	NA	TRBV18	TRBJ1-2	TGTGCCAGCTCAGCGACTCTTGGCTACACCTTC	CASSATLGYTF
many	NA	TRBV12-3/TRBV12-4	TRBJ1-3	TGTGCCAGCAGTTTACGACACTCTGGAAACACCATATATTTT	CASSLRHSGNTIYF
many	NA	TRBV15	TRBJ2-1	TGTGCCACCAGCAGAGATAGGTACGAGCAGTTCTTC	CATSRDRYEQFF
many	TRBD1	TRBV6-5	TRBJ2-1	TGTGCCAGCAGTTCCGGGACAGGTAACGGCATGGACACCGATGAGCAGTTCTTC	CASSSGTGNGMDTDEQFF
many	NA	TRBV6-1	TRBJ2-3	TGTGCCAGCAGTGAAGGGGTCGCTACGCAGTATTTT	CASSEGVATQYF
many	NA	TRBV19	TRBJ2-5	TGTGCCAGTAGTATAATGGGCACAGCCCAAGAGACCCAGTACTTC	CASSIMGTAQETQYF
many	TRBD1	TRBV7-2	TRBJ2-7	TGTGCCAGCAGCTCCCGGACAGGGGGCGGGTACGAGCAGTACTTC	CASSSRTGGGYEQYF